The 21 T cell receptor beta chains given below trace back to one sample, sequenced in a study of neoadjuvant anti-PD-1 for oral cavity cancer. TCRdb's copy holds only in-frame clones and misses some; the assay was immunoSEQ multiplex PCR. The profile shows about 15,000 clones, roughly two thirds of them singletons. The material sequenced was PBMCs, taken before nivolumab (anti-PD-1) treatment. Receptors originate from a person aged 35 to 85 with oral cavity squamous cell carcinoma.

The chain combines TRBV29-1 with TRBJ1-2; D gene unclear. V was clipped by 6 bases and J by 0 bases, with 5 bases between them. CDR1 and CDR2 from the germline V gene are SQVTM and ANQGSEA. The length of the CDR3 is 11 residues. The CDR3 region is CSVGTNYGYTF. The CDR3 DNA reads as TGCAGCGTGGGAACTAACTATGGCTACACCTTC.

The chain carries TRBV28 and TRBJ1-2, with 7 positions matching TRBD1. Germline V gene data show CDR1 as MDHEN and CDR2 as SYDVKM. Germline trimming cut 2 bases from V and 6 bases from J; bases unmatched to any gene: 12. The CDR3 is made up of 16 amino acids. The CDR3 sequence is CASSLGDRVATDGYTF. Here the CDR3 DNA reads TGTGCCAGCAGTTTAGGAGACAGGGTTGCCACGGATGGCTACACCTTC.

This chain links TRBV7-2 with TRBJ2-5, with 10 bases matching TRBD2. The CDR3 covers 15 residues. The trim removed 3 bases at V and 5 bases at J, leaving 6 bases unmatched. The germline CDR1 and CDR2 sequences are SGHTA and FQGNSA. The CDR3 coding sequence is TGTGCCAGCAGCTTGGGTAGCGGGGGGTTGGAGACCCAGTACTTC. This gives the protein CASSLGSGGLETQYF. The full variable domain, its missing parts supplied by reference TRBV7-2 and TRBJ2-5, is GAGVSQSPSNKVTEKGKDVELRCDPISGHTALYWYRQSLGQGLEFLIYFQGNSAPDKSGLPSDRFSAERTGGSVSTLTIQRTQQEDSAVYLCASSLGSGGLETQYFGPGTRLLVL.

V and J are TRBV5-8 and TRBJ1-2, with D unclear. V was clipped by 0 bases and J by 4 bases, with 10 bases between them. Per germline, CDR1 SGHTS and CDR2 YDEGEE. The CDR3 contains 14 residues. CDR3 nucleotides: TGTGCCAGCAGCTTGGGAGACACCACCTATGGCTACACCTTC. The encoded protein is CASSLGDTTYGYTF.

The rearrangement uses TRBV6-6 and TRBJ1-2, with D maybe TRBD1 (5 bases). The V gene lost 7 bases and the J gene lost 3 bases, with 12 bases spanning the gap. The CDR3 totals 13 residues. CDR1 is MNHNY, CDR2 SVGAGI, per germline (reference sequence). CDR3 amino acids: CASTHLGDYGYTF. CDR3 nucleotides: TGTGCCAGCACCCACCTGGGGGACTATGGCTACACCTTC.

Within the sample, this clone is large. The V gene is TRBV27, the J gene TRBJ2-3, with 7 bases fitting TRBD2. The V gene's germline CDR1 is MNHEY and CDR2 SMNVEV (reference sequence). The J segment lost 0 bases and the V segment lost 0 bases, leaving 3 bases of the junction unmatched. The CDR3 length is 16 residues. DNA of the CDR3: TGTGCCAGCAGTTTATCCGGGAGGCGTAGCACAGATACGCAGTATTTT. Translating it yields CASSLSGRRSTDTQYF.

The CDR3, as DNA: TGTGCCAGCAGCTTAGAGACTAGCGGGAGGCGGCAAGAGACCCAGTACTTC. The encoded protein is CASSLETSGRRQETQYF. This chain uses TRBV7-8 with TRBJ2-5, with 13 bases aligning to TRBD2. Germline CDR1 SGHVS, CDR2 FQNEAQ. V was clipped by 1 base and J by 2 bases; unmatched bases: 4. CDR3 length: 17 amino acids.

The chain is built from TRBV7-9 and TRBJ2-1; the D gene is possibly TRBD2 (5 bases). The germline CDR1 and CDR2 sequences are SEHNR and FQNEAQ (reference sequence). This CDR3 is built from 12 residues. Trimming shortened V by 4 bases and J by 8 bases, and 9 bases separated the two germline ends. The CDR3 sequence: CASSSTIHEQFF. The CDR3 DNA reads TGTGCCAGCAGCTCGACTATCCATGAGCAGTTCTTC. The full variable domain, its missing parts supplied by reference TRBV7-9 and TRBJ2-1, is DTGVSQNPRHKITKRGQNVTFRCDPISEHNRLYWYRQTLGQGPEFLTYFQNEAQLEKSRLLSDRFSAERPKGSFSTLEIQRTEQGDSAMYLCASSSTIHEQFFGPGTRLTVL.

The gene calls are TRBV19 and TRBJ2-7, with D perhaps matching TRBD1 (6 bases). With 6 bases removed from V and 0 bases from J, the gap between germline ends came to 12 bases. The CDR3 runs to 14 residues. Per the germline V gene, CDR1 is LNHDA and CDR2 is SQIVND (reference sequence). Here the CDR3 DNA reads TGTGCCAGTAGCTATACGGACAGCTCCTACGAGCAGTACTTC. Translated: CASSYTDSSYEQYF.

The chain carries TRBV6-4 and TRBJ2-3, with a possible D match to TRBD2 (6 bases). Germline-derived CDR1 and CDR2 are MRHNA and SNTAGT. The CDR3 is 15 amino acids. V shed 4 bases and J shed 4 bases, with 15 bases lying between them. The CDR3: CASSALGEAPDTQYF. In DNA form, the CDR3 reads TGTGCCAGCAGTGCCCTAGGGGAGGCCCCAGATACGCAGTATTTT.

The chain uses TRBV2 and TRBJ2-3; D gene unclear. The length of the CDR3 is 12 residues. In germline, CDR1 is SNHLY, CDR2 FYNNEI. V was pared by 1 base and J by 1 base, with 0 bases between. CDR3 loop: CASSEGTDTQYF. As DNA, the CDR3 is TGTGCCAGCAGTGAAGGCACAGATACGCAGTATTTT.

The rearrangement uses TRBV13 and TRBJ2-3; TRBD2 matches at 11 bases. This CDR3 comprises 15 residues. Germline CDR1 reads PRHDT; CDR2 reads FYEKMQ (reference sequence). J lost 6 bases, V lost 5 bases, and 7 bases had no gene match. CDR3 loop: CASSVSGGVKDTQYF. CDR3 in DNA: TGTGCCAGCAGCGTTAGCGGGGGGGTCAAGGATACGCAGTATTTT.

The rearrangement joins TRBV7-3 to TRBJ2-2; possible D gene TRBD1, 6 bases. Per germline, CDR1 SGHTA and CDR2 FQGTGA. Trimming pared 1 base from V and 7 bases from J, leaving 10 bases between. The CDR3 sequence is 14 residues long. CDR3 sequence: CASSLKQGNGELFF. DNA of the CDR3: TGTGCCAGCAGCTTAAAACAGGGCAACGGGGAGCTGTTTTTT. The variable domain in full, with the rest retrieved from reference TRBV7-3 and TRBJ2-2, is GAGVSQTPSNKVTEKGKYVELRCDPISGHTALYWYRQSLGQGPEFLIYFQGTGAADDSGLPNDRFFAVRPEGSVSTLKIQRTERGDSAVYLCASSLKQGNGELFFGEGSRLTVL.

This chain links TRBV7-9 with TRBJ2-5; D is unresolved. V was cut by 5 bases and J by 5 bases, with 18 bases left in between. CDR3 length: 15 residues. Germline V gene sequence: CDR1 SEHNR, CDR2 FQNEAQ (reference sequence). For the CDR3, the DNA is TGTGCCAGCAGCATCTTGGGTCCTGGGGTGGAGACCCAGTACTTC. Protein sequence: CASSILGPGVETQYF.

CDR3 in DNA: TGTGCCAGCAGTGAAGGAGGGCAGGGCTACTATGGCTACACCTTC. Protein: CASSEGGQGYYGYTF. V usage is TRBV2 and J usage is TRBJ1-2, with D maybe TRBD1 (5 bases). V lost 1 base and J 3 bases, leaving 12 bases between the germline ends. Germline-derived CDR1 and CDR2 are SNHLY and FYNNEI. The CDR3 has 15 residues.

The chain joins TRBV5-1 to TRBJ1-6; 8 positions match TRBD1. The CDR3 runs 17 residues. CDR1 and CDR2 from the germline V gene are SGHRS and YFSETQ. J lost 5 bases, V lost 3 bases, and 10 bases had no gene match. CDR3 sequence: CASSSRDRGENNSPLHF. The CDR3 DNA reads as TGCGCCAGCAGCTCCAGAGACAGGGGTGAAAATAATTCACCCCTCCACTTT.

This sequence joins TRBV6-4 and TRBJ2-1, with 9 bases that match TRBD2. There are 18 residues in the CDR3. In germline, CDR1 is MRHNA, CDR2 SNTAGT. V lost 4 bases to trimming and J lost 9 bases; unmatched junction nucleotides: 19. The CDR3 reads CASSGEQAGLAGTREQFF. The CDR3 nucleotides are TGTGCCAGCAGTGGTGAACAAGCCGGGCTAGCGGGGACCCGTGAGCAGTTCTTC.

This clone was recorded a few times. This chain connects TRBV5-1 to TRBJ1-6; D remains unclear. Deletions cut 3 bases from V and 1 base from J, with 11 bases between. Germline V gene lookup returns CDR1 SGHRS and CDR2 YFSETQ. The CDR3 is made up of 16 amino acids. The CDR3 is CASSSWGESYNSPLHF. In nucleotides, the CDR3 is TGCGCCAGCAGCTCGTGGGGTGAGTCCTATAATTCACCCCTCCACTTT.

The rearrangement uses TRBV6-5 and TRBJ1-2; unclear D gene. The CDR3 runs to 11 residues. V was clipped by 10 bases and J by 11 bases, with 17 bases between them. Germline-derived CDR1 and CDR2 are MNHEY and SVGAGI. The CDR3 loop reads CATTTGSRYTF. In DNA, the CDR3 is TGTGCCACCACCACCGGCTCAAGATACACCTTC.

J is TRBJ1-3 and V is TRBV30, with a weak D call TRBD1 (5 bases). The CDR3 is 15 residues long. In germline, CDR1 is GTSNPN, CDR2 SVGIG (reference sequence). V shed 1 base and J shed 3 bases, with 13 bases lying between them. CDR3 sequence reads: CAWSAPRVNGNTIYF. In nucleotides, the CDR3 is TGTGCCTGGAGTGCCCCCAGGGTGAATGGAAACACCATATATTTT.

This chain connects TRBV28 to TRBJ2-7; 9 bases align to TRBD1. Germline lookup yields CDR1 MDHEN and CDR2 SYDVKM. This CDR3 spans 12 amino acids. J gave up 5 bases and V 6 bases, and 2 bases lay outside the gene matches. CDR3 nucleotides: TGTGCCAGCAGGGGACAGGGACACGAGCAGTACTTC. Its translation: CASRGQGHEQYF.